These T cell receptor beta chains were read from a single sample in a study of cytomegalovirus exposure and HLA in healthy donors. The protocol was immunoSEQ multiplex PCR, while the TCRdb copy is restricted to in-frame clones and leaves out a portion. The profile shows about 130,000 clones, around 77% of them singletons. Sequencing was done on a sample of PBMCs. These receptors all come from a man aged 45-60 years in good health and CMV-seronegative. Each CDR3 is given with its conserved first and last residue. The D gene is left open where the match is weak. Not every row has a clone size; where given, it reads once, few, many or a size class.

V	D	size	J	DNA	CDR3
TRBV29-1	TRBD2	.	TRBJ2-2	TGCAGCGTGGGGACTAGGGATCGGGAGCTGTTTTTT	CSVGTRDRELFF
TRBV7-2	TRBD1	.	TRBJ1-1	TGTGCCAGCAGTTCGGGACAGGGGACTGAAGCTTTCTTT	CASSSGQGTEAFF
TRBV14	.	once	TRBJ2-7	TGTGCCAGCAGCCAAAATACAGTATCCTACGAGCAGTACTTC	CASSQNTVSYEQYF
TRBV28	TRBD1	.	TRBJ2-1	TGTGCCAGCAGACTGACAGGGATCGATGAGCAGTTCTTC	CASRLTGIDEQFF
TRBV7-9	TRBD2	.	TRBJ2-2	TGTGCCAGCAGCTTTCGCGGGAGTTTCACCGGGGAGCTGTTTTTT	CASSFRGSFTGELFF
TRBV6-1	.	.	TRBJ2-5	TGTGCCAGCAGTGAAGCAGCCAGGGCGGACTATGGGACCCAGTACTTC	CASSEAARADYGTQYF
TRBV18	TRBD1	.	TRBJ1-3	TGTGCCAGCTCACCATCGGACAGGGGGACTGGAAACACCATATATTTT	CASSPSDRGTGNTIYF
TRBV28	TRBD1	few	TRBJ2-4	TGTGCCAGCAGTTTAGGACAGGGTGTTAACATTCAGTACTTC	CASSLGQGVNIQYF
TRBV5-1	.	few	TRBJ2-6	TGCGCCAGCAGCTTGCGGAGTACTGCCTCTGGGGCCAACGTCCTGACTTTC	CASSLRSTASGANVLTF
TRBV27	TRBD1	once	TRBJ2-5	TGTGCCAGCAGTTCGCACCGGGGACAGGGGGGACAGACCCAGTACTTC	CASSSHRGQGGQTQYF
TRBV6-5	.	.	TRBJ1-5	TGTGCCTCCGCCCGGCAGGGGAATCAGCCCCAGCATTTT	CASARQGNQPQHF
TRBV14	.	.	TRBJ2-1	TGTGCCAGCAGCCCTGGGACAAAGCAGTTCTTC	CASSPGTKQFF
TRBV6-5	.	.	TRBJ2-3	TGTGCCAGCAGTTGGGGAGTTTCCCCCGATACGCAGTATTTT	CASSWGVSPDTQYF
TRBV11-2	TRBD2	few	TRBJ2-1	TGTGCCAGCAGCTTACCGGGACTAGCGGGATTAAATGAGCAGTTCTTC	CASSLPGLAGLNEQFF
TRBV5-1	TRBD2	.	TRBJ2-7	TGCGCCAGCAGCCAAGGGGGTAGAGCGGGAGGAAACGAGCAGTACTTC	CASSQGGRAGGNEQYF
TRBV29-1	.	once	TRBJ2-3	TGCAGCGTTGGACTGTACAAAGGCACAGATACGCAGTATTTT	CSVGLYKGTDTQYF
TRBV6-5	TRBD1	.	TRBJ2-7	TGTGCCAGCAGTTACTCGGACAGGGGGCGCGAGCAGTACTTC	CASSYSDRGREQYF
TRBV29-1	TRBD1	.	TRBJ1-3	TGCAGCGCTACAGGGGCACCTGGAAACACCATATATTTT	CSATGAPGNTIYF
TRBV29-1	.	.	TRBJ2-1	TGCAGCAAGACACGTAACAATGAGCAGTTCTTC	CSKTRNNEQFF
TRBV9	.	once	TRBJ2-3	TGTGCCAGCAGCGTAGGAAGACTACCAGATACGCAGTATTTT	CASSVGRLPDTQYF
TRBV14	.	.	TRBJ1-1	TGTGCCAGCAGCCAAGAGCCAGGGCCGAACACTGAAGCTTTCTTT	CASSQEPGPNTEAFF
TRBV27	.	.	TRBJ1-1	TGTGCCAGCGGCGGGACGTACACTGAAGCTTTCTTT	CASGGTYTEAFF
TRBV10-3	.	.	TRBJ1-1	TGTGCCATCACCCAGACAGAGAACACTGAAGCTTTCTTT	CAITQTENTEAFF
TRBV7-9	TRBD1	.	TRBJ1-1	TGTGCCAGCACCCACGGGGGACAGATGAACACTGAAGCTTTCTTT	CASTHGGQMNTEAFF
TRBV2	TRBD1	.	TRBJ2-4	TGTGCCAGCAGGGGGGACAGGGTAGCCAAAAACATTCAGTACTTC	CASRGDRVAKNIQYF
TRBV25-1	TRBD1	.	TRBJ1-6	TGTGCCAGCAGTGAACTCCGGGACAGTGCTAATTCACCCCTCCACTTT	CASSELRDSANSPLHF
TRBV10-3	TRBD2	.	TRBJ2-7	TGTGCCATCAGCGGGACTAGCGGAAGGAACTACGAGCAGTACTTC	CAISGTSGRNYEQYF
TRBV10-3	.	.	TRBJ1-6	TGTGCCATCAGTGATAGGGGTCGTGGTTCACCCCTCCACTTT	CAISDRGRGSPLHF